Each of the 19 T cell receptor beta chains below was sequenced from the same sample in a study of blood T cells in healthy people across ages. Sample-barcoded 5' priming and a J-beta primer mix drove a second PCR of roughly 7 to 11 cycles. TCRdb called the 5' RACE reads again in MiXCR, with one record for every CDR3 protein. Seen here are fewer than 900,000 distinct CDR3 sequences, 35% to 40% observed once, and the top ten hold 13%. The specimen was blood. The origin of the receptors is a man aged 18-30 years in good health.

The rearrangement links TRBV6-5 to TRBJ2-1, with 12 bases matching TRBD1. The germline V gene has CDR1 MNHEY and CDR2 SVGAGI. CDR3 length equals 15 residues. V lost 5 bases to trimming and J lost 8 bases; unmatched junction nucleotides: 7. CDR3 region: CASSKTGQGAHEQFF. Written as DNA, the CDR3 is TGTGCCAGCAGTAAAACGGGACAGGGGGCTCATGAGCAGTTCTTC.

This clonotype was recorded a few times. The chain employs TRBV7-2 and TRBJ2-5; no definite D call. This CDR3 contains 16 residues. V lost 1 base, J lost 11 bases, and 23 bases lay in between. Per germline, CDR1 SGHTA and CDR2 FQGNSA. The CDR3 region has the DNA TGTGCCAGCAGCTTAGGTGTTGGCGGCCAAGAGAATGAGCAGTACTTC. This translates into CASSLGVGGQENEQYF. The full variable domain, its missing parts supplied by reference TRBV7-2 and TRBJ2-5, is GAGVSQSPSNKVTEKGKDVELRCDPISGHTALYWYRQSLGQGLEFLIYFQGNSAPDKSGLPSDRFSAERTGGSVSTLTIQRTQQEDSAVYLCASSLGVGGQENEQYFGPGTRLLVL.

This chain uses TRBV2 with TRBJ1-2; D unclear. V dropped 5 bases and J dropped 3 bases, with 16 bases sitting between them. This CDR3 has 15 amino acids. Germline values: CDR1 SNHLY, CDR2 FYNNEI. This chain's CDR3 is CASSREQSRDYGYTF. The CDR3 nucleotides are TGTGCCAGCAGTCGGGAACAGAGCCGGGACTATGGCTACACCTTC.

This sequence joins TRBV3-1 and TRBJ2-3; TRBD2 might be the D (7 bases). This CDR3 spans 17 amino acids. Germline V gene lookup returns CDR1 LGHDT and CDR2 YNNKEL (reference sequence). Trimming cost V 3 bases and J 3 bases, with 19 bases left between them. The CDR3, as DNA: TGTGCCAGCAGCCATCCTAAGTGGGGGGGCTCTACAGATACGCAGTATTTT. It encodes CASSHPKWGGSTDTQYF.

The V and J genes are TRBV5-6 and TRBJ2-2, with 10 nucleotides matching TRBD1. Per the germline V gene, CDR1 is SGHDT and CDR2 is YYEEEE. V shed 4 bases, J shed 5 bases, and the junction held 11 bases outside the gene matches. CDR3 size: 17 residues. CDR3 sequence: CASSDGTGQGNTGELFF. DNA for the CDR3: TGTGCCAGCAGCGACGGGACGGGACAGGGGAATACCGGGGAGCTGTTTTTT. The full variable domain, completed using reference TRBV5-6 and TRBJ2-2, is DAGVTQSPTHLIKTRGQQVTLRCSPKSGHDTVSWYQQALGQGPQFIFQYYEEEERQRGNFPDRFSGHQFPNYSSELNVNALLLGDSALYLCASSDGTGQGNTGELFFGEGSRLTVL.

This clonotype has only a few counts. The CDR3 coding sequence is TGTGCCAGCACCGTCTTGGGTGGGGGCGGAAACATTCAGTACTTC. Its translation: CASTVLGGGGNIQYF. V usage is TRBV12-3 or TRBV12-4 and J usage is TRBJ2-4; D possibly corresponds to TRBD1 (6 bases). This CDR3 comprises 15 residues. Trimming took off 7 bases at V and 6 bases at J, with 19 bases between the two ends.

This clonotype has just a few counts. This sequence joins TRBV7-2 and TRBJ2-1; no definite D call. CDR3 length equals 12 residues. The V and J ends lost 6 bases and 10 bases respectively, with 13 bases between them. The germline gives CDR1 SGHTA, CDR2 FQGNSA. DNA for the CDR3: TGTGCCAGCAGACTAAGTACAGCCGAGCAGTTCTTC. Translated, it gives CASRLSTAEQFF.

The rearrangement uses TRBV9 and TRBJ1-1, with D perhaps matching TRBD1 (6 bases). Germline V gene data show CDR1 as SGDLS and CDR2 as YYNGEE. This CDR3 spans 16 amino acids. V dropped 3 bases and J dropped 0 bases, with 15 bases sitting between them. The chain's CDR3 is CASSGGQYQMNTEAFF. Here the CDR3 DNA reads TGTGCCAGCAGCGGAGGACAGTATCAAATGAACACTGAAGCTTTCTTT.

This clonotype appeared many times. The rearrangement joins TRBV5-1 to TRBJ2-3, with 11 bases identical to TRBD2. Per the germline V gene, CDR1 is SGHRS and CDR2 is YFSETQ. The J segment lost 4 bases and the V segment lost 2 bases, leaving 3 bases of the junction unmatched. The CDR3 contains 15 residues. CDR3 sequence (DNA): TGCGCCAGCAGCTTTAGCGGGGGGGCGGCAGATACGCAGTATTTT. Protein product: CASSFSGGAADTQYF.

As to this clonotype: A much larger clone lies a single base off, so this may be a read error. The chain is built from TRBV12-3 or TRBV12-4 and TRBJ1-2; TRBD1 matches at 8 bases. The V and J ends lost 5 bases and 4 bases, in that order; junction bases with no gene match: 3. This CDR3 region has 13 residues. CDR3 coding DNA: TGTGCCAGCAGTCGACAGGGGTTCTATGGCTACACCTTC. As protein: CASSRQGFYGYTF.

The chain couples TRBV7-2 to TRBJ2-1; the D call may be TRBD1 or TRBD2 (5 bases each). The V end lost 0 bases, the J end lost 9 bases, and 12 bases lay between the germline ends. This CDR3 contains 14 residues. Germline V gene sequence: CDR1 SGHTA, CDR2 FQGNSA. The CDR3 DNA follows: TGTGCCAGCAGCTTAGCCACAGATGGGGGTGAGCAGTTCTTC. It specifies CASSLATDGGEQFF.

This clonotype has a handful of counts. The chain employs TRBV4-3 and TRBJ2-7; D uncertain. The CDR3 length is 16 residues. V lost 0 bases and J 0 bases, leaving 12 bases between the germline ends. The germline V gene encodes CDR1 LGHNA and CDR2 YSLEER. In nucleotides, the CDR3 is TGCGCCAGCAGCCAAGAGCGGTACTTGGGCTCCTACGAGCAGTACTTC. Translated, it gives CASSQERYLGSYEQYF.

This clonotype was observed at least ten times. The V and J genes are TRBV20-1 and TRBJ2-3; 10 nucleotides align to TRBD1. V dropped 0 bases and J dropped 4; count of bases not matched to a gene: 10. The germline CDR1 and CDR2 sequences are DFQATT and SNEGSKA (reference sequence). The length of the CDR3 is 17 residues. The CDR3 sequence is CSARDRTGTGVPDTQYF. The CDR3 DNA is TGCAGTGCTAGAGATCGGACCGGGACAGGGGTCCCAGATACGCAGTATTTT.

The chain employs TRBV29-1 and TRBJ2-5, with TRBD1 identical over 8 bases. Germline-derived CDR1 and CDR2 are SQVTM and ANQGSEA. The CDR3 sequence is 17 residues long. Trimming removed 0 bases from V and 0 bases from J; junction bases left unmatched: 9. CDR3 region: CSVEDPDRGEYQETQYF. The CDR3 DNA reads as TGCAGCGTTGAAGATCCCGACAGGGGCGAGTACCAAGAGACCCAGTACTTC. Together with reference TRBV29-1 and TRBJ2-5, the CDR3 gives the full variable domain: SAVISQKPSRDICQRGTSLTIQCQVDSQVTMMFWYRQQPGQSLTLIATANQGSEATYESGFVIDKFPISRPNLTFSTLTVSNMSPEDSSIYLCSVEDPDRGEYQETQYFGPGTRLLVL.

This clonotype was picked up a small number of times. The chain combines TRBV5-1 with TRBJ2-4; possibly TRBD2 for D (6 bases). Trimming stripped 0 bases from V and 0 bases from J, with 10 bases between. This CDR3 contains 16 residues. From germline, CDR1 is SGHRS and CDR2 YFSETQ. CDR3 protein: CASSLDRGTAKNIQYF. CDR3 nucleotide sequence: TGCGCCAGCAGCTTGGATCGGGGGACAGCCAAAAACATTCAGTACTTC.

Comment on this clonotype: It may be a read error: a sequence one base away is much more abundant. The CDR3 ends on some other residue instead of the conserved phenylalanine or tryptophan, so this is likely a read error. This rearrangement joins TRBV20-1 to TRBJ2-1; D is unclear. Germline V CDR1 and CDR2: DFQATT, SNEGSKA (reference sequence). This CDR3 spans 10 amino acids. Trimming took 4 bases from V and 8 from J, leaving 6 bases between them. CDR3 DNA sequence: TGCAGTGCTATGACCGATGAGCAGTTCTTA. Translated, it gives CSAMTDEQFL.

In this sample, this clonotype turned up many times. The rearrangement uses TRBV5-1 and TRBJ2-3; D is ambiguous. Between the trimmed V and J ends, which lost 0 bases and 1 base, there was a span of 9 bases. The CDR3 is 15 amino acids. Germline V gives CDR1 SGHRS, CDR2 YFSETQ. The DNA for the CDR3 is TGCGCCAGCAGCTTGGGAGTATATGGCACAGATACGCAGTATTTT. Residues: CASSLGVYGTDTQYF.

The chain joins TRBV6-1 to TRBJ2-5, with 7 bases that match TRBD2. The DNA end is more similar to TRBJ2-7, so the J call may be wrong. The CDR3 is 15 amino acids. Germline CDR1 reads MNHNS; CDR2 reads SASEGT. The CDR3: CASSERGEGGYEQYF. In nucleotides, the CDR3 is TGTGCCAGCAGTGAACGGGGGGAAGGAGGCTACGAGCAGTACTTC.

This clonotype has only a few counts. The CDR3 loop is CASSYSLEEKLFF. CDR3 nucleotide sequence: TGTGCCAGCAGTTACTCTCTGGAGGAAAAACTGTTTTTT. The chain employs TRBV6-6 and TRBJ1-4, with D hard to call. V was pared by 0 bases and J by 8 bases, with 7 bases between. The CDR3 extends over 13 amino acids. Germline values: CDR1 MNHNY, CDR2 SVGAGI (reference sequence).